These 21 T cell receptor beta chains share one sample of origin, sequenced in a study of blood T cell repertoires in COVID-19. Sequencing used immunoSEQ multiplex PCR; TCRdb keeps in-frame clones, though not all of them. The sample carries some 280,000 clones, about 85% recorded once. Input material: peripheral blood. The origin of the receptors is a woman in her forties or fifties with active or convalescent COVID-19.

V usage is TRBV4-1 and J usage is TRBJ2-1; 9 nucleotides align to TRBD1. Germline CDR1 and CDR2: MGHRA and YSYEKL. The ends lost 3 bases at V and 3 bases at J; junction bases unmatched: 6. The CDR3 runs to 16 residues. The CDR3 bases are TGCGCCAGCAGCCAGGACCGGGACAGGGTCTACAATGAGCAGTTCTTC. Amino acid sequence: CASSQDRDRVYNEQFF.

The J gene is TRBJ2-2, the V gene TRBV6-5; perhaps TRBD1 as D (6 bases). The length of the CDR3 is 15 residues. The germline V and J ends were trimmed by 6 bases and 1 base, with 12 bases remaining between them. Germline V gene data show CDR1 as MNHEY and CDR2 as SVGAGI. Written as DNA, the CDR3 is TGTGCCAGCAGCCTGCGGACAGAGAACACCGGGGAGCTGTTTTTT. It yields the protein CASSLRTENTGELFF.

This clone was counted once. The chain recombines TRBV7-2 with TRBJ2-5; the match to TRBD2 covers 10 bases. The CDR3 covers 17 residues. Germline trimming cut 5 bases from V and 5 bases from J; bases unmatched to any gene: 14. Germline V CDR1 and CDR2: SGHTA, FQGNSA. CDR3 sequence (DNA): TGTGCCAGCAGCCCTCAACTAGCGGGAAGAGGAAGGGAGACCCAGTACTTC. It codes for CASSPQLAGRGRETQYF. Supplemented by reference TRBV7-2 and TRBJ2-5, the full variable domain reads GAGVSQSPSNKVTEKGKDVELRCDPISGHTALYWYRQSLGQGLEFLIYFQGNSAPDKSGLPSDRFSAERTGGSVSTLTIQRTQQEDSAVYLCASSPQLAGRGRETQYFGPGTRLLVL.

The chain joins TRBV21-1 to TRBJ1-4; no DNA check was done on the table's D call, TRBD1. TRBV21-1 is reported as a pseudogene. This CDR3 comprises 18 residues. The CDR3 spells CASSKGGQGPLTNEKLFF. The CDR3 bases are TGTGCCAGCAGCAAAGGGGGGCAGGGGCCCCTGACTAATGAAAAACTGTTTTTT.

This sequence joins TRBV10-3 and TRBJ2-5; D is possibly TRBD2 (6 bases). The CDR3 sequence is 13 residues long. V shed 8 bases and J shed 0 bases, with 10 bases lying between them. Germline CDR1 ENHRY, CDR2 SYGVKD. The CDR3: CAIRGEYQETQYF. The DNA for the CDR3 is TGTGCCATCCGCGGGGAGTACCAAGAGACCCAGTACTTC.

This chain connects TRBV19 to TRBJ2-6, with 7 bases aligning to TRBD1. The CDR3 consists of 19 residues. Looked up from germline, CDR1 is LNHDA and CDR2 is SQIVND (reference sequence). Trimming took 6 bases from V and 4 from J; bases not matched to a gene: 18. The CDR3 reads CASRTRDGTAEAGANVLTF. DNA for the CDR3: TGTGCCAGTAGGACCCGGGACGGGACAGCCGAAGCAGGGGCCAACGTCCTGACTTTC.

The chain employs TRBV9 and TRBJ2-2; TRBD1 is a possible D gene (6 bases). Germline V lookup: CDR1 SGDLS, CDR2 YYNGEE. The CDR3 is made up of 17 amino acids. Deletions cut 4 bases from V and 3 bases from J, with 19 bases between. CDR3 sequence reads: CASSSHPTGLDTGELFF. The CDR3 region has the DNA TGTGCCAGCAGCTCCCACCCAACAGGGCTCGACACCGGGGAGCTGTTTTTT.

The J gene is TRBJ1-1, the V gene TRBV28; 9 nucleotides line up with TRBD1. CDR1 and CDR2 from the germline V gene are MDHEN and SYDVKM. Trimming took 8 bases from V and 5 from J; bases not matched to a gene: 12. The CDR3 loop spans 15 amino acids. In DNA form, the CDR3 reads TGTGCCAGCCGGGCCGGGGGACAGGGTAAAACTGAAGCTTTCTTT. The encoded protein is CASRAGGQGKTEAFF.

V gene TRBV11-2 combines with J gene TRBJ2-3; TRBD2 matches 7 bases. CDR1 and CDR2 from the germline V gene are SGHAT and FQNNGV. J was trimmed by 4 bases and V by 2 bases; bases with no gene match: 12. CDR3 length: 17 residues. The CDR3 protein is CASSLRISAGAADTQYF. The CDR3 coding sequence is TGTGCCAGCAGCTTAAGGATCTCTGCGGGAGCAGCAGATACGCAGTATTTT.

V is TRBV4-1 and J is TRBJ1-1, with 9 bases aligning to TRBD1. With 4 bases clipped from V and 5 bases from J, the junction kept 5 bases outside the gene matches. Germline V CDR1 and CDR2: MGHRA, YSYEKL. The CDR3 consists of 14 residues. CDR3 in amino acids: CASSPGQGWTEAFF. The CDR3 bases are TGCGCCAGCAGCCCAGGACAGGGGTGGACTGAAGCTTTCTTT.

The genes are TRBV28 and TRBJ1-1; 7 bases are shared with TRBD1. Germline loops: CDR1 MDHEN, CDR2 SYDVKM. V lost 8 bases, J lost 0 bases, and 6 bases stayed unmatched. The CDR3 contains 14 residues. CDR3 loop: CASWTGGVNTEAFF. Here the CDR3 DNA reads TGTGCCAGCTGGACAGGCGGCGTGAACACTGAAGCTTTCTTT.

This chain joins TRBV6-6 and TRBJ1-5; 9 nucleotides match TRBD1. The CDR3 runs to 15 residues. From germline, CDR1 is MNHNY and CDR2 SVGAGI (reference sequence). Trimming at V came to 6 bases and at J to 6 bases, leaving 9 bases not matched to a gene. CDR3: CASSSDRGDVQPQHF. CDR3 in DNA: TGTGCCAGCAGCTCCGACAGGGGGGACGTTCAGCCCCAGCATTTT.

The rearrangement uses TRBV7-3 and TRBJ1-2; D not certain. The CDR3 totals 17 residues. Per germline, CDR1 SGHTA and CDR2 FQGTGA. V was shortened by 6 bases and J by 8 bases, with 28 bases between the two germline ends. The CDR3 nucleotides are TGTGCCAGCAGGGAGACTCCAGGCGGGGTGTCGCGGAAAGGCTACACCTTC. Its protein product is CASRETPGGVSRKGYTF. Full variable domain (missing parts from reference TRBV7-3 and TRBJ1-2): GAGVSQTPSNKVTEKGKYVELRCDPISGHTALYWYRQSLGQGPEFLIYFQGTGAADDSGLPNDRFFAVRPEGSVSTLKIQRTERGDSAVYLCASRETPGGVSRKGYTFGSGTRLTVV.

The chain uses TRBV14 and TRBJ2-7; 7 bases are shared with TRBD2. Looked up from germline, CDR1 is SGHDN and CDR2 is FVKESK. This CDR3 contains 15 residues. Germline trimming cut 1 base from V and 5 bases from J; bases unmatched to any gene: 8. CDR3 sequence reads: CASSQVGGRTDEQYF. The CDR3, as DNA: TGTGCCAGCAGCCAAGTCGGCGGGAGAACTGACGAGCAGTACTTC. Full variable domain (rest looked up from reference TRBV14 and TRBJ2-7): EAGVTQFPSHSVIEKGQTVTLRCDPISGHDNLYWYRRVMGKEIKFLLHFVKESKQDESGMPNNRFLAERTGGTYSTLKVQPAELEDSGVYFCASSQVGGRTDEQYFGPGTRLTVT.

This chain uses TRBV10-3 with TRBJ1-6; D is perhaps TRBD1 (5 bases). Trimming took off 4 bases at V and 8 bases at J, with 6 bases between the two ends. Germline V CDR1 and CDR2: ENHRY, SYGVKD. CDR3 size: 12 residues. The CDR3 is CAISGGDSPLHF. CDR3 nucleotides: TGTGCCATCAGTGGGGGGGATTCACCCCTCCACTTT.

To note about this clone: One end of the junction varies from germline; a read error may be responsible. The gene calls are TRBV7-2 and TRBJ2-7; 14 positions agree with TRBD2. This CDR3 contains 14 residues. CDR1 is SGHTA and CDR2 is FQGNSA in the germline V gene. The chain's CDR3 is CASSPGTSGRPYIF. In DNA, the CDR3 is TGTGCCAGCAGCCCTGGGACTAGCGGGAGACCCTATATCTTC.

The genes are TRBV4-1 and TRBJ2-1, with TRBD2 matching over 15 bases. This CDR3 has 16 amino acids. Germline assignment: CDR1 MGHRA and CDR2 YSYEKL. V gave up 4 bases and J gave up 2 bases; unmatched junction bases: 0. The CDR3 coding sequence is TGCGCCAGCAGCCGGACTAGCGGGAGGGCCTACAATGAGCAGTTCTTC. Translating it yields CASSRTSGRAYNEQFF.

V gene TRBV28 combines with J gene TRBJ1-2; D remains unclear. CDR1 is MDHEN and CDR2 is SYDVKM in the germline V gene. Between the trimmed V and J ends, which lost 6 bases and 7 bases, there was a span of 21 bases. The CDR3 has 15 amino acids. In DNA form, the CDR3 reads TGTGCCAGCAGACCGACCGGTAGTGGAGGGTCTGGCTACACCTTC. This encodes CASRPTGSGGSGYTF.

The chain is built from TRBV28 and TRBJ2-1, with no clear D. The germline V gene has CDR1 MDHEN and CDR2 SYDVKM. Trimming took off 7 bases at V and 2 bases at J, with 12 bases between the two ends. This CDR3 spans 14 amino acids. CDR3 sequence: CASTPVLAYNEQFF. The DNA of the CDR3 is TGTGCCAGCACCCCGGTGCTAGCCTACAATGAGCAGTTCTTC.

The rearrangement links TRBV3-1 (or the pseudogene TRBV3-2) to TRBJ2-7, with 9 positions matching TRBD2. The CDR3 extends over 14 amino acids. The ends lost 4 bases at V and 5 bases at J; junction bases unmatched: 6. The germline V gene has CDR1 LGHDT and CDR2 YNNKEL (reference sequence). CDR3 protein: CASSPPAGGDEQYF. For the CDR3, the DNA is TGTGCCAGCAGCCCTCCTGCGGGAGGGGACGAGCAGTACTTC.

The chain combines TRBV7-8 with TRBJ1-2; D not resolved. The V end was cut by 3 bases, the J end by 8 bases, with 16 bases between. The CDR3 has 14 residues. Germline V gives CDR1 SGHVS, CDR2 FQNEAQ. The CDR3 sequence: CASSLLTSLSGYTF. CDR3 coding DNA: TGTGCCAGCAGCTTGTTAACTTCGCTAAGCGGCTACACCTTC.